Presented here are 17 T cell receptor beta chains from one specimen sequenced in a study of T cell repertoires in cytomegalovirus infection (dated by TCRdb to about 2019). What these receptors recognize is not known. The instrument was an Illumina HiSeq 1500. TCRdb reanalyzed the raw reads on its own, using fastp at Q25 for trimming and MiXCR for clone calling, and kept in-frame beta chains. One record per CDR3 amino acid sequence lists the most common genes and DNA. The sample yields roughly 49,000 distinct CDR3 sequences; 20% to 25% were counted once. The ten largest clones capture around 18% of the sample. Sample: PBMCs, sequenced either directly or after in vitro stimulation (not recorded which). The receptors were sampled from a human donor in good health (CMV status not recorded). Some clones in this sample may be carry-over from other donors' samples.

The chain couples TRBV12-3 or TRBV12-4 to TRBJ1-2, with D unresolved. The CDR3 totals 13 residues. V was shortened by 6 bases and J by 2 bases, with 10 bases between the two germline ends. The CDR3 reads CASRAGANYGYTF. The CDR3 region has the DNA TGTGCCAGCAGAGCCGGCGCGAACTATGGCTACACCTTC.

This clonotype counts as medium-sized. This chain connects TRBV7-9 to TRBJ2-1; 13 bases are shared with TRBD2. The trim removed 3 bases at V and 5 bases at J, leaving 4 bases unmatched. This CDR3 spans 16 amino acids. Germline lookup yields CDR1 SEHNR and CDR2 FQNEAQ (reference sequence). Here the CDR3 reads CASSFLGTSGNNEQFF. In DNA form, the CDR3 reads TGTGCCAGCAGCTTCCTCGGGACTAGCGGGAACAATGAGCAGTTCTTC.

The sample holds many counts of this clonotype. The chain carries TRBV7-8 and TRBJ2-7; D gene unclear. This CDR3 has 18 amino acids. The V end lost 2 bases, the J end lost 2 bases, and 22 bases lay between the germline ends. The germline V gene has CDR1 SGHVS and CDR2 FQNEAQ. CDR3: CASSLKTFERTRPYEQYF. In DNA form, the CDR3 reads TGTGCCAGCAGCTTAAAGACCTTTGAGAGGACGCGGCCCTACGAGCAGTACTTC.

This clonotype was counted at least ten times. The J gene is TRBJ1-2, the V gene TRBV12-3 or TRBV12-4; D is perhaps TRBD1 (6 bases). The V end was cut by 7 bases, the J end by 2 bases, with 14 bases between. CDR3 size: 14 residues. For the CDR3, the DNA is TGTGCCAGCAACCTACAGGGTGTGAACTATGGCTACACCTTC. The encoded protein is CASNLQGVNYGYTF.

This clonotype was counted between two and nine times. The CDR3 is CSAGQGLAGFYEQYF. CDR3 bases: TGCAGTGCTGGCCAGGGACTAGCGGGATTCTACGAGCAGTACTTC. This rearrangement joins TRBV20-1 to TRBJ2-7; TRBD2 agrees at 13 bases. Germline V gene lookup returns CDR1 DFQATT and CDR2 SNEGSKA (reference sequence). The CDR3 spans 15 residues. J was trimmed by 3 bases and V by 5 bases; bases with no gene match: 7.

The rearrangement joins TRBV6-5 to TRBJ2-7; maybe TRBD1 (6 bases). There are 13 residues in the CDR3. Trimming shortened V by 5 bases and J by 0 bases, and 8 bases separated the two germline ends. CDR1 is MNHEY, CDR2 SVGAGI, per germline. CDR3 in amino acids: CASSRDTSYEQYF. The CDR3 DNA is TGTGCCAGCAGTCGGGACACCTCCTACGAGCAGTACTTC.

This clonotype occurred a few times. The chain has TRBV7-2 and TRBJ2-3, with D perhaps TRBD1 or TRBD2 (5 bases each). The germline CDR1 and CDR2 sequences are SGHTA and FQGNSA. The CDR3 sequence is 13 residues long. Trimming pared 5 bases from V and 4 bases from J, leaving 10 bases between. CDR3 coding DNA: TGTGCCAGCAGCCCGGGGCGAGCAGATACGCAGTATTTT. It translates to CASSPGRADTQYF.

This clonotype was recorded once. This chain uses TRBV19 with TRBJ1-6; D unresolved. CDR1 LNHDA and CDR2 SQIVND come from the germline V gene (reference sequence). The CDR3 is made up of 13 amino acids. Trimming removed 3 bases from V and 9 bases from J, with 9 bases in between. The CDR3 sequence: CASSMVPSSPLHF. CDR3 bases: TGTGCCAGTAGTATGGTTCCTTCTTCACCCCTCCACTTT.

This clonotype was recorded many times. The CDR3 DNA follows: TGTGCCAGCAGGAGGGGTAATCAGCCCCAGCATTTT. Translating it yields CASRRGNQPQHF. The genes are TRBV12-3 or TRBV12-4 and TRBJ1-5; D perhaps matches TRBD1 (5 bases). The CDR3 is 12 residues long. The V and J ends lost 6 bases and 4 bases respectively, with 7 bases between them.

This clonotype was counted ten times or more. This chain connects TRBV11-3 to TRBJ2-1, with TRBD2 matching 10 bases. V lost 5 bases to trimming and J lost 8 bases; unmatched junction nucleotides: 18. The CDR3 covers 18 residues. Germline loops: CDR1 SGHNT, CDR2 YENEEA. This CDR3 is CASSPNAGPLAGAYEQFF. The CDR3 DNA sequence: TGTGCCAGCAGCCCTAATGCGGGGCCCCTAGCGGGAGCCTATGAGCAGTTCTTC.

Many counts were recorded for this clonotype. This chain connects TRBV18 to TRBJ1-2, with a weak D call TRBD1 (5 bases). Trimming cost V 2 bases and J 8 bases, with 15 bases left between them. This CDR3 contains 14 residues. Germline V CDR1 and CDR2: KGHSH, LQKENI. CDR3 nucleotides: TGTGCCAGCTCACCAATGACAGTCTCTAGGGGCTACACCTTC. Translating gives CASSPMTVSRGYTF.

This clonotype came up many times. The J gene is TRBJ2-4, the V gene TRBV7-2; no firm D call. The CDR3 covers 12 residues. V lost 3 bases to trimming and J lost 3 bases, with 3 bases between them. The germline V gene encodes CDR1 SGHTA and CDR2 FQGNSA. CDR3 in amino acids: CASSLDKNIQYF. In DNA, the CDR3 is TGTGCCAGCAGCTTGGACAAAAACATTCAGTACTTC. The complete variable domain, with remaining parts taken from reference TRBV7-2 and TRBJ2-4, reads GAGVSQSPSNKVTEKGKDVELRCDPISGHTALYWYRQSLGQGLEFLIYFQGNSAPDKSGLPSDRFSAERTGGSVSTLTIQRTQQEDSAVYLCASSLDKNIQYFGAGTRLSVL.

J is TRBJ2-3 and V is TRBV3-1; a possible D gene is TRBD2 (5 bases). CDR1 is LGHDT and CDR2 is YNNKEL in the germline V gene (reference sequence). CDR3 length: 14 residues. V shed 0 bases and J shed 8 bases, with 12 bases lying between them. CDR3 region: CASSQESGVGTQYF. The CDR3 nucleotides are TGTGCCAGCAGCCAAGAGAGCGGCGTAGGTACGCAGTATTTT.

The sample holds many counts of this clonotype. The chain uses TRBV7-9 and TRBJ2-1, with D unresolved. The V and J ends lost 3 bases and 0 bases respectively, with 6 bases between them. This CDR3 is built from 14 residues. The germline V gene has CDR1 SEHNR and CDR2 FQNEAQ (reference sequence). CDR3 sequence reads: CASSFGNSYNEQFF. DNA of the CDR3: TGTGCCAGCAGCTTTGGTAACTCCTACAATGAGCAGTTCTTC.

The chain uses TRBV10-3 and TRBJ2-1, with 7 bases matching TRBD2. This CDR3 contains 12 residues. Trimming at V came to 11 bases and at J to 6 bases, leaving 7 bases not matched to a gene. Germline V gives CDR1 ENHRY, CDR2 SYGVKD. The CDR3 DNA reads TGTGCCTTCGGCCTAGCGGCCAATGAGCAGTTCTTC. This codes for CAFGLAANEQFF.

The CDR3 DNA sequence: TGCGCCAGCAGCCAGTCTCAGGGGGCGCTGGGCAATGAGCAGTTCTTC. Translation: CASSQSQGALGNEQFF. The V gene is TRBV4-1, the J gene TRBJ2-1; 8 bases are a match to TRBD1. The J segment lost 6 bases and the V segment lost 3 bases, leaving 10 bases of the junction unmatched. The CDR3 sequence is 16 residues long. Germline assignment: CDR1 MGHRA and CDR2 YSYEKL.

In this sample, this clonotype turned up a few times. The gene calls are TRBV7-2 and TRBJ2-5, with 11 nucleotides matching TRBD2. This CDR3 spans 18 amino acids. Looked up from germline, CDR1 is SGHTA and CDR2 is FQGNSA. After removal of 1 base from V and 2 bases from J, the junction contained 9 bases not matched to a gene. The CDR3 DNA reads as TGTGCCAGCAGCTTAGGGAAATCGACTAGCGGGATACAAGAGACCCAGTACTTC. This gives the protein CASSLGKSTSGIQETQYF. Full variable domain (remainder filled in from reference TRBV7-2 and TRBJ2-5): GAGVSQSPSNKVTEKGKDVELRCDPISGHTALYWYRQSLGQGLEFLIYFQGNSAPDKSGLPSDRFSAERTGGSVSTLTIQRTQQEDSAVYLCASSLGKSTSGIQETQYFGPGTRLLVL.